The subject of this entry is one T cell receptor beta chain. This clone was recorded once. Its antigen is not yet known. The input lacks base qualities; no much larger clone sits a single base away. Via the germline V gene (reference sequence), CDR1 is SEHNR and CDR2 FQNEAQ. V trim: 5 bases; J trim: 3 bases; unmatched bases: 7. From the cysteine up to the phenylalanine, the CDR3 has a length of 15 residues. Only the CDR3 DNA is retained, 45 bases long and in frame from the first base. This sample stems from a study of shared clonotypes between healthy human individuals (dated by TCRdb to about 2020). Some background on the complete study: A couple of women and a few men aged 18 to 49 years were included in the cohort. Different laboratories and diverse techniques were used to prepare libraries and sequence TCR repertoires, to increase sequencing depth and limit assay-specific biases. For each donor, three plates each were used for CD4 naive and CD4 memory, two plates were used for CD8 naive, and one plate was used for CD8 memory. Each donor's leukapheresis produced roughly between about 0.9 and 9.5 billion PBMCs. To estimate repertoire size and how much clonotype sharing occurs between individuals, the study deeply sequenced the blood TCR repertoires of roughly 5 healthy adults.

CD8 naive samples were CD45RO-negative cells positively selected for CCR7, giving a CD45RA+CCR7+ population that excluded TemRA cells. The donors were healthy, HIV-negative adults with no recently reported acute infections or vaccinations. Only Caucasian adults living in Nashville, Tennessee, USA were represented among the donors. Blood was obtained by leukapheresis, after which PBMCs were separated by Ficoll-Histopaque density gradient centrifugation and cryopreserved in liquid nitrogen vapor phase. Analytical flow cytometry was used to check the purity and quantity of every magnetically sorted T cell population. Genomic DNA was isolated from each sorted fraction and quantified by UV absorbance on a Nanodrop 2000c. What the study reported, not specific to this receptor: Sampling was restricted to blood, and TCR repertoires in tissue are likely to differ from TCR repertoires in blood. Pairwise subsampling led to the expectation that sequencing depth would affect the degree of clonotype sharing among donors. Rarefaction of sorted-subset datasets indicated incomplete sequencing despite the large sequencing depth. Clonotypes shared by all four sorted-subset donors showed higher generation probabilities than non-shared clonotypes. Across a few donors, about 4.5% of naive CD4, approximately 3.6% of naive CD8, 2.3% of memory CD4, and under 0.45% of memory CD8 clonotypes were shared. Larger estimated clonotype richness was generally found for naive subsets than for memory subsets. Because the study included a small number of donors, the genetic and exposure-history diversity represented was limited.

Using the deep immunoSEQ assay, multiplex PCR amplified TCR CDR3 regions from genomic DNA. Extracted genomic DNA from each cell subset was spread evenly across all wells of several immunoSEQ 96-well plates, with each plate serving as a replicate. Each replicate PCR for sorted subsets received about 210 ng genomic DNA, equal to roughly 30,000 T cell genomes. Purified libraries were measured with a Qubit 3.0 fluorometer, size-checked on a Bioanalyzer 2100, and measured again with the KAPA Library Quantification kit. Every immunoSEQ 96-well plate was sequenced on a dedicated single-read 150-cycle Illumina NextSeq 550 flow cell. The authors' pipeline ran thus. The immunoSEQ output contained only junctional sequences without quality scores, so filtering could not match that applied to full-length reads. Sequences were annotated with PyIR, a Python wrapper for IgBLAST v1.9, and V/J genes and CDR3 were assigned using IMGT germline references. Reads were removed for weak V/J assignments (E-value above 1e-6), missing CDR3, stop codons, out-of-frame junctions, or ambiguous translated residues. V3J clonotypes were defined as sequences sharing an identical inferred V gene, J gene, and CDR3 amino acid sequence. Percentage overlap between repertoires was computed as shared unique clonotypes divided by the size of the smaller repertoire. Richness of each repertoire was evaluated using RTK rarefaction, the Chao1 estimator, and Recon v2.1 estimates of unobserved clonotypes. For all TCRbeta clonotypes obtained by the gDNA method from a few donors, generation probabilities were computed with OLGA. TCRdb's version of the immuneACCESS table is confined to in-frame rearrangements and falls short of the full clone set. An unresolved V gene accounts for under half of the shortfall where checked; the remainder is of unknown origin. V and J calls and clone size come straight from that table; D and trimming were deduced from the DNA. Recorded for this sample are about 2.2 million clones; roughly 93% of them occurred a single time. The leading ten clones occupy around 1.7% of the sample.

The receptor was isolated from a man aged 18 to 30 in good health. Some clones in this sample may be carry-over from other donors' samples. Sequenced input: naive CD8+ T cells from PBMCs. The label giving this sample's cell subset or site can be read as: CD45RA+CCR7+. The rearrangement joined TRBV7-9 to TRBJ2-1, and 7 junction bases match TRBD1. The nucleotide sequence reads TGTGCCAGCAGCGGGGCCGGGGACAGCTACAATGAGCAGTTCTTC. It is translated as CASSGAGDSYNEQFF.